The rows below give T cell receptor beta chains drawn from one sample of a study of shared clonotypes between healthy human individuals. Only in-frame clones appear in the TCRdb table, and some are missing; sequencing was by immunoSEQ multiplex PCR. The data contain 2 million to 3 million clones, approximately 93% of them seen just once; the ten biggest clones take up 0.35% to 0.45%. Sequencing input: naive CD4+ T cells from PBMCs. The receptors originated from a man between 18 and 29 years old in good health. Some clones in this sample may be carry-over from other donors' samples. CDR3s include the opening cysteine and the closing phenylalanine or tryptophan. The D gene is left open where the match is weak. Part of the rows lack a size; the others show once, few, many or a class for expanded clones.

clone_size j_call v_call d_call cdr3_nt cdr3_aa
NA TRBJ2-1 TRBV7-7 NA TGTGCCAGCAGCTCTCAACAGGGAAATGAGCAGTTCTTC CASSSQQGNEQFF
NA TRBJ2-5 TRBV5-6 TRBD1 TGTGCCAGCAGCCGGGACAGACAAGAGACCCAGTACTTC CASSRDRQETQYF
few TRBJ2-7 TRBV5-1 TRBD1 TGCGCCAGCAGCTTACAGGGGGCCTACGAGCAGTACTTC CASSLQGAYEQYF
NA TRBJ2-7 TRBV6-5 TRBD1 TGTGCCAGCAGTAAGACAGGGGTCAGCTCCTACGAGCAGTACTTC CASSKTGVSSYEQYF
NA TRBJ2-3 TRBV5-1 NA TGCGCCAGCAAAAAACAGGGACCTACTAGCACAGATACGCAGTATTTT CASKKQGPTSTDTQYF
few TRBJ1-2 TRBV5-1 NA TGCGCCAGCAGCTTGGCAAACAGGGGCTACACCTTC CASSLANRGYTF
NA TRBJ2-7 TRBV7-3 NA TGTGCCAGCAGCTTAGGGCTAGCGTACGAGCAGTACTTC CASSLGLAYEQYF
NA TRBJ2-3 TRBV7-3 TRBD2 TGTGCCAGCAGCGTCCTACCCGGGACTAGCGCAGATACGCAGTATTTT CASSVLPGTSADTQYF
NA TRBJ2-7 TRBV7-2 NA TGTGCCAGCAGCCCTTTATCTCCATACGAGCAGTACTTC CASSPLSPYEQYF
NA TRBJ1-1 TRBV7-2 TRBD1 TGTGCCAGCAGCCGCCTTGGGACAGGGTCCCGTATTGAAGCTTTCTTT CASSRLGTGSRIEAFF
NA TRBJ1-1 TRBV19 TRBD1 TGTGCCAGTCACGGACAGGACAGGACTGAAGCTTTCTTT CASHGQDRTEAFF
NA TRBJ1-3 TRBV10-2 TRBD1 TGCGCCAGCAGTGAGGGGGACAGGGGCTCTGGAAACACCATATATTTT CASSEGDRGSGNTIYF
NA TRBJ2-7 TRBV5-8 NA TGTGCCAGCAGCTCCCTCACAGTGAATTACGAGCAGTACTTC CASSSLTVNYEQYF
NA TRBJ2-2 TRBV7-2 NA TGTGCCAGCAGACCCGGGCTGGGAGGCCCCCTCCCGCGCTCCGGGGAGCTGTTTTTT CASRPGLGGPLPRSGELFF
NA TRBJ1-1 TRBV29-1 NA TGCAGCGTAGGGTGGGAGAACACTGAAGCTTTCTTT CSVGWENTEAFF
NA TRBJ1-1 TRBV5-1 NA TGCGCCAGCAGCCTGCAACTCGAGAACACTGAAGCTTTCTTT CASSLQLENTEAFF
NA TRBJ2-5 TRBV19 TRBD2 TGTGCCAGTAGTATTGACTATAGCGGGGGACAAGAGACCCAGTACTTC CASSIDYSGGQETQYF
few TRBJ1-2 TRBV4-2 NA TGTGCCAGCAGCCAAGACAGCTATGGCTACACCTTC CASSQDSYGYTF
NA TRBJ2-5 TRBV28 TRBD2 TGTGCCAGCAGCCTACTAGCGGGAGATGAGACCCAGTACTTC CASSLLAGDETQYF
NA TRBJ2-3 TRBV6-5 TRBD1 TGTGCCAGCAGTAAACAGGGGGATACGCAGTATTTT CASSKQGDTQYF